This TCR beta chain was observed in a study of blood T cell repertoires in COVID-19. Study-level background: Sites across the United States, Italy and Spain contributed samples from acute and convalescent COVID-19. From T cells, B-cell-depleted T cells, or PBMCs came the material, which was cDNA or gDNA.

Trimming removed 1 base from V and 7 bases from J; junction bases left unmatched: 6. Germline CDR1 SNHLY, CDR2 FYNNEI. The CDR3 covers 15 residues. Authors' analysis steps: Amplification of reference gene primers provided the estimated nucleated cell counts. Repertoires were generated with immunoSEQ multiplex PCR, while TCRdb's copy carries only in-frame clones and drops some. D and trimming come from the DNA, and the V and J calls and clone size come from that table. The sample records around 700,000 clones, 70% to 90% being singletons. The TCR sequence derives from a woman aged 18-35 years with acute or convalescent COVID-19. Input material: peripheral blood. The chain combines TRBV2 with TRBJ1-2; 10 bases line up with TRBD1. CDR3 in DNA: TGTGCCAGCAGTGAAGTGGGTCGACAGGGGGCTGGCTACACCTTC. It encodes CASSEVGRQGAGYTF.